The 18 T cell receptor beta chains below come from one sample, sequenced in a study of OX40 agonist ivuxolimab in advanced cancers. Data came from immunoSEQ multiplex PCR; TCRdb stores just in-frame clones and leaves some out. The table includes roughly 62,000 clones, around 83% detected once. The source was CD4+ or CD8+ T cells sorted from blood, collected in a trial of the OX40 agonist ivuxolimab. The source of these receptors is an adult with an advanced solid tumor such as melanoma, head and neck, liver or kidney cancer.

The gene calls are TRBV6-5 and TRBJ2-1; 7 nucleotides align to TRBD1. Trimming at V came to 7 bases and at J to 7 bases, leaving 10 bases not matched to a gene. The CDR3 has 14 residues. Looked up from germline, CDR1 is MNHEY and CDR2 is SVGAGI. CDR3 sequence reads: CASTQGLLRNEQFF. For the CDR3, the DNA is TGTGCCAGCACACAGGGGCTTTTAAGAAATGAGCAGTTCTTC.

CDR3 DNA: TGTGCCAGCAGAACGGGGACAGAAGACTATGGCTACACCTTC. Protein sequence: CASRTGTEDYGYTF. The genes are TRBV28 and TRBJ1-2; 7 bases line up with TRBD1. Trimming removed 6 bases from V and 3 bases from J; junction bases left unmatched: 7. The CDR3 totals 14 residues. Germline values: CDR1 MDHEN, CDR2 SYDVKM.

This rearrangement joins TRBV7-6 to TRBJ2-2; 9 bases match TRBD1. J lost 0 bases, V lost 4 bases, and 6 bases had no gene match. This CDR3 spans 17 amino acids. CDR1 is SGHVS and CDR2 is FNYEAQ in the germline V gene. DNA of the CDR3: TGTGCCAGCAGCTCACGGACAGGGGCCGCGAACACCGGGGAGCTGTTTTTT. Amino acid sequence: CASSSRTGAANTGELFF. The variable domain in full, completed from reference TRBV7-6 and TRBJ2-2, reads GAGVSQSPRYKVTKRGQDVALRCDPISGHVSLYWYRQALGQGPEFLTYFNYEAQQDKSGLPNDRFSAERPEGSISTLTIQRTEQRDSAMYRCASSSRTGAANTGELFFGEGSRLTVL.

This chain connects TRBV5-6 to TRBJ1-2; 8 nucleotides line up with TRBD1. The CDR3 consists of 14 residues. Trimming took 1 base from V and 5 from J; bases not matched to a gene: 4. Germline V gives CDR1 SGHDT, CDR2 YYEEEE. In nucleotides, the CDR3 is TGTGCCAGCAGCTTGTACAGGGGGATATATGGCTACACCTTC. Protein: CASSLYRGIYGYTF.

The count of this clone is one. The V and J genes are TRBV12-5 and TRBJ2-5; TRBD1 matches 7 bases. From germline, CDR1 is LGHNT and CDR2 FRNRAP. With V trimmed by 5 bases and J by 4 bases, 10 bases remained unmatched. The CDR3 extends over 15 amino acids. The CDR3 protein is CASGPRGQGRETQYF. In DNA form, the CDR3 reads TGTGCTAGTGGTCCGAGGGGGCAGGGTCGAGAGACCCAGTACTTC.

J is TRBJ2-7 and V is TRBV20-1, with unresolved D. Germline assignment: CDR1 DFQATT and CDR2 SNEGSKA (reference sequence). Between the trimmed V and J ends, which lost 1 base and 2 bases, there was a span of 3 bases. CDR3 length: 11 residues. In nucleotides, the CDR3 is TGCAGTGCTAGAGGACCCTACGAGCAGTACTTC. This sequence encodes CSARGPYEQYF.

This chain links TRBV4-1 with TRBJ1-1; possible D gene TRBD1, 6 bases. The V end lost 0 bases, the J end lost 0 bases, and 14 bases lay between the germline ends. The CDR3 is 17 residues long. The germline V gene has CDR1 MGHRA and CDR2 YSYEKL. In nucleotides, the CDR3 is TGCGCCAGCAGCCAAGATAGGGGGTTTTCCATGAACACTGAAGCTTTCTTT. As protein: CASSQDRGFSMNTEAFF.

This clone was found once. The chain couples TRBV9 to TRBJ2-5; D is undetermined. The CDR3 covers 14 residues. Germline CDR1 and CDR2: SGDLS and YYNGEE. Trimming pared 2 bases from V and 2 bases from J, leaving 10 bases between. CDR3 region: CASSVRPEQETQYF. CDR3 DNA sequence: TGTGCCAGCAGCGTGCGCCCAGAACAAGAGACCCAGTACTTC.

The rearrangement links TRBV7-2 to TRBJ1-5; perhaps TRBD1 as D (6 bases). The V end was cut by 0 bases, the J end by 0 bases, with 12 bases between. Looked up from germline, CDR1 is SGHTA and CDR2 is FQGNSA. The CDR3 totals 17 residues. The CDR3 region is CASSLAKGQLSNQPQHF. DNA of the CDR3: TGTGCCAGCAGCTTAGCAAAGGGACAACTTAGCAATCAGCCCCAGCATTTT.

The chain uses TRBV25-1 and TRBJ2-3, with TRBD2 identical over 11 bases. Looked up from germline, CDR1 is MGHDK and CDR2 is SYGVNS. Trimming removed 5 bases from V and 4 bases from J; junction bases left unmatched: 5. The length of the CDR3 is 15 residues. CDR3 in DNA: TGTGCCAGCAGTAATAGCGGGGGGGCGTCAGATACGCAGTATTTT. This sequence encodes CASSNSGGASDTQYF.

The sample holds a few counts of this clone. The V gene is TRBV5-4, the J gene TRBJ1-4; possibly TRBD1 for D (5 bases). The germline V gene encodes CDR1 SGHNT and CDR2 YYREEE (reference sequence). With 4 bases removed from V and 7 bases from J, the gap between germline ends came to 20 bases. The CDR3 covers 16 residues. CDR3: CASSNSQRGRGEKLFF. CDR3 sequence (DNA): TGTGCCAGCAGCAACTCACAGAGGGGTCGGGGTGAAAAACTGTTTTTT.

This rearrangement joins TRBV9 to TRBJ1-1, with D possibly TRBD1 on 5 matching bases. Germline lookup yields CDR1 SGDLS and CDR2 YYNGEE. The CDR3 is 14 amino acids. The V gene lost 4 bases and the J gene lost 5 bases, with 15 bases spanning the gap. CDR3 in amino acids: CASSPRWGTTEAFF. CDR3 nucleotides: TGTGCCAGCAGCCCCCGCTGGGGGACGACTGAAGCTTTCTTT.

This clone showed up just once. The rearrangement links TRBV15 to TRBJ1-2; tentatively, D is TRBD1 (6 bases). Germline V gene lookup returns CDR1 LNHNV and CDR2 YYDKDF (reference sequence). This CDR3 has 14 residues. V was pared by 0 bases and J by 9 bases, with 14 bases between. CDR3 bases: TGTGCCACCAGCAGAGATTTGGGGGCAACGAGCTACACCTTC. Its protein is CATSRDLGATSYTF.

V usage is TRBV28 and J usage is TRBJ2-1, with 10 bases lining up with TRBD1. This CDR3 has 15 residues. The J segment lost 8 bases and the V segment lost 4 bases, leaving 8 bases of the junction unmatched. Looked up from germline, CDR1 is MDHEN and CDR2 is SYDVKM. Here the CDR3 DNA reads TGTGCCAGCAGTTCTATGGGACAGGGGTCCGATGAGCAGTTCTTC. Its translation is CASSSMGQGSDEQFF. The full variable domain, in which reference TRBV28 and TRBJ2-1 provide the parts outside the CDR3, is DVKVTQSSRYLVKRTGEKVFLECVQDMDHENMFWYRQDPGLGLRLIYFSYDVKMKEKGDIPEGYSVSREKKERFSLILESASTNQTSMYLCASSSMGQGSDEQFFGPGTRLTVL.

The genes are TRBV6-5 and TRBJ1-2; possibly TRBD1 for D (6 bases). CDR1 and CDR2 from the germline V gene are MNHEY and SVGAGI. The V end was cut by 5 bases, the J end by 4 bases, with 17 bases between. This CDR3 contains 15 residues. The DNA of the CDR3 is TGTGCCAGCAGTCCCCAGGACAGCCTAAGCTATGGCTACACCTTC. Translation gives CASSPQDSLSYGYTF.

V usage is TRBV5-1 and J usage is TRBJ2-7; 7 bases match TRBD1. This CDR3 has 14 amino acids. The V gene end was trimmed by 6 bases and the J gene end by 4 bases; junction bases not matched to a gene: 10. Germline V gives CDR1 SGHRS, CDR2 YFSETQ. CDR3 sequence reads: CASKETGNRYEQYF. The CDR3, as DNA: TGCGCCAGCAAGGAGACAGGGAATAGGTACGAGCAGTACTTC. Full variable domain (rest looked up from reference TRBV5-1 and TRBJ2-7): KAGVTQTPRYLIKTRGQQVTLSCSPISGHRSVSWYQQTPGQGLQFLFEYFSETQRNKGNFPGRFSGRQFSNSRSEMNVSTLELGDSALYLCASKETGNRYEQYFGPGTRLTVT.

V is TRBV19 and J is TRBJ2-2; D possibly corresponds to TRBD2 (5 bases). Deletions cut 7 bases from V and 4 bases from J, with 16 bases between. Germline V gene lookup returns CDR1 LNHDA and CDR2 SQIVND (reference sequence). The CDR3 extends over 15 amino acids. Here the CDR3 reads CASKGKLGSTGELFF. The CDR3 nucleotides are TGTGCCAGTAAGGGCAAACTAGGGAGCACCGGGGAGCTGTTTTTT.

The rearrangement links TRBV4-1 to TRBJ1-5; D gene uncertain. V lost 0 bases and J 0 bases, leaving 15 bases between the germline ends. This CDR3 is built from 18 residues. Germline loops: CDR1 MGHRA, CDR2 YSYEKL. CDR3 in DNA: TGCGCCAGCAGCCAAGATCTTGGTAGTACCTATAGCAATCAGCCCCAGCATTTT. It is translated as CASSQDLGSTYSNQPQHF.